Shown below are 24 T cell receptor beta chains from a single sample sequenced in a study. TCRdb fed the RT-PCR reads into MiXCR, producing one record per CDR3 protein. The repertoire holds more than 550,000 distinct CDR3 sequences, with 13% to 15% as singletons. Sequencing was carried out using memory CD4+ T cells from blood. These receptors came from a female donor in good health, serving as a healthy control.

At least ten counts were recorded for this clonotype. V gene TRBV6-1 combines with J gene TRBJ2-1; 8 bases align to TRBD1. After removal of 6 bases from V and 6 bases from J, the junction contained 16 bases not matched to a gene. CDR3 size: 17 residues. CDR1 is MNHNS and CDR2 is SASEGT in the germline V gene. CDR3 nucleotide sequence: TGTGCCAGCAGAAGCTCGACAGGGGTGGAGGGAGCCAATGAGCAGTTCTTC. Protein sequence: CASRSSTGVEGANEQFF.

As for this clonotype: The junction shows a germline mismatch at one end, possibly a read error. V is TRBV6-2 or TRBV6-3 and J is TRBJ1-1; tentatively, D is TRBD1 (6 bases). Germline V gene data show CDR1 as MNHEY and CDR2 as SVGEGT. CDR3 length: 14 amino acids. CDR3: CASSNSQGNTEAFF. CDR3 DNA: TGTGCCAGCAGTAACTCACAGGGGAACACTGAAGCTTTCTTT.

The chain uses TRBV12-3 or TRBV12-4 and TRBJ1-4; possible D gene TRBD1, 5 bases. There are 15 residues in the CDR3. Trimming cost V 4 bases and J 8 bases, with 17 bases left between them. The CDR3 DNA reads TGTGCCAGCAGTTATTCCCGGGACTTTAAAGAAAAACTGTTTTTT. It yields the protein CASSYSRDFKEKLFF.

This clonotype showed up just a few times. This sequence joins TRBV30 and TRBJ2-1; the D call may be TRBD1 or TRBD2 (5 bases each). Looked up from germline, CDR1 is GTSNPN and CDR2 is SVGIG (reference sequence). V lost 0 bases and J 2 bases, leaving 8 bases between the germline ends. CDR3 length equals 14 residues. CDR3 amino acids: CAWSVLGPYNEQFF. CDR3 sequence (DNA): TGTGCCTGGAGTGTTCTGGGACCCTACAATGAGCAGTTCTTC.

The chain couples TRBV4-2 to TRBJ1-6; D possibly corresponds to TRBD1 (5 bases). Trimming left V 3 bases short and J 9 bases short, with 18 bases between. From germline, CDR1 is LGHNA and CDR2 YNFKEQ. The CDR3 has 16 residues. DNA for the CDR3: TGTGCCAGCAGCCACCGGACACGGGAACGGGGTTCACCCCTCCACTTT. It yields the protein CASSHRTRERGSPLHF.

Ten or more counts support this clonotype. The V call is TRBV6-5, the J call TRBJ2-5; 8 nucleotides align to TRBD2. Germline CDR1 MNHEY, CDR2 SVGAGI. The CDR3 sequence is 15 residues long. Trimming removed 2 bases from V and 4 bases from J; junction bases left unmatched: 6. This CDR3 is CASSYARGGRETQYF. The CDR3 DNA sequence: TGTGCCAGCAGTTACGCCCGGGGGGGCAGAGAGACCCAGTACTTC.

This clonotype was seen a few times. A much larger clone differs by one base, so this may be a read error. The chain recombines TRBV7-2 with TRBJ1-5; 8 positions match TRBD1. Germline-derived CDR1 and CDR2 are SGHTA and FQGNSA. Trimming cost V 4 bases and J 3 bases; bases outside gene matches: 2. This CDR3 contains 14 residues. The CDR3 sequence: CASSSGGANQPQHF. The CDR3 bases are TGTGCCAGCAGCTCAGGGGGCGCCAATCAGCCCCAGCATTTT.

The chain recombines TRBV20-1 with TRBJ2-1; D possibly corresponds to TRBD2 (5 bases). This CDR3 is 15 amino acids long. Looked up from germline, CDR1 is DFQATT and CDR2 is SNEGSKA (reference sequence). V was cut by 5 bases and J by 6 bases, with 20 bases left in between. The CDR3 nucleotides are TGCAGTGCTTCCAGAGTGCGCGGCGGGTCCAATGAGCAGTTCTTC. Translated, it gives CSASRVRGGSNEQFF.

This clonotype was seen more than once but under ten times. J is TRBJ1-5 and V is TRBV28; no reliable D call. The CDR3 is 14 amino acids. Germline CDR1 is MDHEN and CDR2 is SYDVKM. CDR3 residues: CATWSTYSNQPQHF. CDR3 nucleotide sequence: TGTGCGACATGGTCGACCTATAGCAATCAGCCCCAGCATTTT.

This chain joins TRBV7-2 and TRBJ1-5; no firm D call. This CDR3 is 16 amino acids long. Germline-derived CDR1 and CDR2 are SGHTA and FQGNSA. V lost 0 bases to trimming and J lost 7 bases, with 16 bases between them. The CDR3 is CASSLAFAEITQPQHF. The DNA for the CDR3 is TGTGCCAGCAGCTTAGCATTCGCTGAAATTACCCAGCCCCAGCATTTT.

The genes are TRBV9 and TRBJ2-3; 10 nucleotides match TRBD2. The CDR3 has 16 residues. Germline CDR1 and CDR2: SGDLS and YYNGEE. The trim removed 4 bases at V and 3 bases at J, leaving 8 bases unmatched. CDR3 in amino acids: CASSPSGRAMTDTQYF. The CDR3, as DNA: TGTGCCAGCAGCCCCAGCGGGAGGGCTATGACAGATACGCAGTATTTT.

The chain has TRBV6-5 and TRBJ1-2, with TRBD1 matching 9 bases. CDR1 is MNHEY and CDR2 is SVGAGI in the germline V gene. The CDR3 length is 14 residues. After removal of 6 bases from V and 4 bases from J, the junction contained 6 bases not matched to a gene. This CDR3 is CASRYQGQGYGYTF. Here the CDR3 DNA reads TGTGCCAGCAGATACCAGGGACAGGGCTATGGCTACACCTTC.

Ten or more counts support this clonotype. V is TRBV4-2 and J is TRBJ1-6; the D gene is possibly TRBD1 (5 bases). The CDR3 has 16 amino acids. Germline assignment: CDR1 LGHNA and CDR2 YNFKEQ. V lost 1 base to trimming and J lost 7 bases, with 14 bases between them. This chain's CDR3 is CASSQGGEGMNSPLHF. The CDR3 DNA reads as TGTGCCAGCAGCCAAGGAGGGGAAGGGATGAATTCACCCCTCCACTTT.

This clonotype was detected a few times. The chain links TRBV10-3 to TRBJ1-1; a weak D match, TRBD1 (5 bases). Trimming took 3 bases from V and 0 from J, leaving 8 bases between them. Looked up from germline, CDR1 is ENHRY and CDR2 is SYGVKD. The CDR3 consists of 14 residues. CDR3 sequence (DNA): TGTGCCATCAGTGACGGGACGGTGAACACTGAAGCTTTCTTT. Protein: CAISDGTVNTEAFF.

This chain joins TRBV20-1 and TRBJ1-5, with D hard to call. Germline V CDR1 and CDR2: DFQATT, SNEGSKA (reference sequence). V gave up 3 bases and J gave up 3 bases, with 9 bases separating them. The CDR3 has 13 residues. The CDR3 loop is CSASHGYNQPQHF. For the CDR3, the DNA is TGCAGTGCTAGTCACGGATACAATCAGCCCCAGCATTTT.

This clonotype was seen repeatedly, ten times or more. The rearrangement uses TRBV30 and TRBJ2-1; possible D gene TRBD2, 5 bases. The germline CDR1 and CDR2 sequences are GTSNPN and SVGIG (reference sequence). The CDR3 sequence is 11 residues long. V lost 5 bases and J lost 6, with 8 bases in between. The CDR3 reads CAWSTSNEQFF. The CDR3, as DNA: TGTGCCTGGTCAACTAGCAATGAGCAGTTCTTC.

In its sample, this clonotype was seen many times. The chain joins TRBV6-2 or TRBV6-3 to TRBJ2-6; 8 bases agree with TRBD1. The V gene's germline CDR1 is MNHEY and CDR2 SVGEGT. This CDR3 spans 17 amino acids. The junction had 6 bases not matched to a gene; V was cut back by 5 bases and J by 0 bases. CDR3 sequence (DNA): TGTGCCAGCAGTCCCGGACAGGGATTCTCTGGGGCCAACGTCCTGACTTTC. Encoded protein: CASSPGQGFSGANVLTF.

In its sample, this clonotype was seen many times. The chain combines TRBV12-3 or TRBV12-4 with TRBJ2-7; maybe TRBD2 (6 bases). V lost 2 bases, J lost 6 bases, and 11 bases lay in between. The CDR3 sequence is 13 residues long. CDR3 nucleotide sequence: TGTGCCAGCAGTTTACTGGGAGGAGGCGAGCAGTACTTC. Translated: CASSLLGGGEQYF.

This clonotype was seen a handful of times. The chain recombines TRBV12-3 or TRBV12-4 with TRBJ1-6; 12 nucleotides line up with TRBD1. The CDR3 is 16 amino acids. Losses at the gene ends were 4 bases for V and 5 bases for J; bases not matched to a gene: 3. The DNA of the CDR3 is TGTGCCAGCAGTTCGGGACAGGGGGCTAATAATTCACCCCTCCACTTT. Translation: CASSSGQGANNSPLHF.

This clonotype has more than one count but fewer than ten. The V call is TRBV5-6, the J call TRBJ1-2; 9 bases align to TRBD1. Germline lookup yields CDR1 SGHDT and CDR2 YYEEEE. V trimming: 4 bases; J trimming: 7 bases; junction bases outside the gene matches: 8. The CDR3 is made up of 14 amino acids. The CDR3 spells CASSRGTGSLGYTF. Written as DNA, the CDR3 is TGTGCCAGCAGCCGGGGGACAGGGAGTCTTGGCTACACCTTC. The full variable domain, with the rest looked up from reference TRBV5-6 and TRBJ1-2, is DAGVTQSPTHLIKTRGQQVTLRCSPKSGHDTVSWYQQALGQGPQFIFQYYEEEERQRGNFPDRFSGHQFPNYSSELNVNALLLGDSALYLCASSRGTGSLGYTFGSGTRLTVV.

This clonotype came up many times. CDR3 residues: CASSSTGPYGYTF. The CDR3, as DNA: TGTGCCAGCAGTTCAACAGGGCCCTATGGCTACACCTTC. The chain employs TRBV12-3 or TRBV12-4 and TRBJ1-2, with a possible D match to TRBD1 (6 bases). The CDR3 consists of 13 residues. With 4 bases removed from V and 4 bases from J, the gap between germline ends came to 10 bases.

This clonotype was recorded many times. The CDR3 here is CAISESRGDGNTIYF. The CDR3 DNA follows: TGTGCCATCAGTGAGTCGAGGGGTGATGGAAACACCATATATTTT. The chain recombines TRBV10-3 with TRBJ1-3; D may be TRBD1 (5 bases). CDR1 is ENHRY and CDR2 is SYGVKD in the germline V gene. With 0 bases removed from V and 3 bases from J, the gap between germline ends came to 9 bases. The CDR3 spans 15 residues.

The sample holds many counts of this clonotype. V is TRBV5-1 and J is TRBJ2-1; D tentatively fits TRBD1 or TRBD2 (5 bases each). The CDR3 has 16 amino acids. From germline, CDR1 is SGHRS and CDR2 YFSETQ. The V and J ends lost 2 bases and 4 bases respectively, with 16 bases between them. Here the CDR3 DNA reads TGCGCCAGCAGCTTCGAGGGGCAGTTGACATACAATGAGCAGTTCTTC. Translated: CASSFEGQLTYNEQFF.

The chain links TRBV28 to TRBJ2-7, with 10 bases identical to TRBD1. There are 12 residues in the CDR3. With 7 bases clipped from V and 7 bases from J, the junction kept 4 bases outside the gene matches. Germline loops: CDR1 MDHEN, CDR2 SYDVKM. The CDR3 reads CASTGQGREQYF. DNA for the CDR3: TGTGCCAGCACGGGACAGGGGAGGGAGCAGTACTTC.